This entry is about one T cell receptor beta chain. What it binds is not known. At one end, the junction sequence differs from germline, possibly due to a read error. MiXCR was run by TCRdb on the 5' RACE reads, yielding one entry per CDR3 protein. The data show 350,000 to 500,000 distinct CDR3 sequences, about 20% seen once. This record belongs to a study of T-cell memory formation after mild COVID-19. Overall study findings and caveats: Clones that contracted from day 15 to 85 were balanced CD4/CD8, while later expanders leaned CD4+.

CDR1 is DFQATT and CDR2 is SNEGSKA in the germline V gene (reference sequence). The CDR3 sequence is 10 residues long. The J gene is TRBJ2-4, the V gene TRBV20-1; D remains unclear. The source is a man younger than 35 who had mild COVID-19 (a few samples of this study predate the infection). Cell type and time point are not known. The source material was PBMCs or a T cell subset sorted from them (not recorded which). The CDR3 protein is CSARDFEPRF. The CDR3 DNA follows: TGCAGTGCTAGAGATTTCGAGCCCCGGTTC.